The next 5 T cell receptor beta chains were all read from a single sample in a study of T cell clonality in common variable immunodeficiency. Study-level findings and limits: In common variable immunodeficiency, TCR beta chains reportedly carried fewer deletions and N-nucleotide insertions.

Their specific antigens are unknown. Repertoires were generated with immunoSEQ multiplex PCR, while TCRdb's copy carries only in-frame clones and drops some. The repertoire table contains about 15,000 clones. The sequenced sample was peripheral blood mononuclear cells. Source of these receptors: a human donor with common variable immunodeficiency.

Notes on this clone: The CDR3 end lies 3 residues beyond the end of the read and is filled in from the germline J gene. The genes are TRBV18 and TRBJ1-2, with D perhaps matching TRBD1 (6 bases). Germline values: CDR1 KGHSH, CDR2 LQKENI. CDR3 length equals 15 residues. V was shortened by 2 bases and J by 2 bases, with 12 bases between the two germline ends. This CDR3 reads CASSPSGGPNYGYTF. The sequenced CDR3 bases are TGTGCCAGCTCACCATCGGGGGGGCCGAACTATGGC.

This clone is labeled medium-sized based on frequency. The sequence runs out 3 residues before the end of the CDR3; the remainder is reconstructed from the germline J gene. V and J are TRBV20-1 and TRBJ2-3; TRBD2 matches 13 bases. The trim removed 6 bases at V and 1 base at J, leaving 7 bases unmatched. The CDR3 runs 16 residues. In germline, CDR1 is DFQATT, CDR2 SNEGSKA (reference sequence). The sequenced CDR3 bases are TGCAGTGCGACTGGACTAGCGGGAGTTGGCACAGATACG. It is translated as CSATGLAGVGTDT. The full-length CDR3 reads as CSATGLAGVGTDTQYF.

As concerns this clone: Read coverage stops 3 residues before the CDR3 terminus; the germline J gene supplies the remainder. The chain uses TRBV2 and TRBJ2-7, with D hard to call. Germline CDR1 and CDR2: SNHLY and FYNNEI. The V gene lost 0 bases and the J gene lost 4 bases, with 4 bases spanning the gap. CDR3 size: 12 residues. The covered CDR3 bases are TGTGCCAGCAGTGAAGCCGGGTACGAG. Translation: CASSEAGYE. The CDR3 in its entirety is CASSEAGYEQYF.

On this clone itself: The read halts 3 residues ahead of the CDR3 end, with the missing end drawn from the germline J gene. The chain recombines TRBV7-8 with TRBJ1-5; the match to TRBD1 covers 9 bases. The germline V gene encodes CDR1 SGHVS and CDR2 FQNEAQ. V trimming: 4 bases; J trimming: 5 bases; junction bases outside the gene matches: 6. The CDR3 loop spans 15 amino acids. The part of the CDR3 DNA that was read is TGTGCCAGCAGCTCGGGACAGGGTTGGGATCAGCCC. Its protein product is CASSSGQGWDQP. The whole CDR3 protein is CASSSGQGWDQPQHF.

Notes on this clone: The CDR3 is cut off 3 residues early in the read; its end comes from the germline J gene. The rearrangement uses TRBV2 and TRBJ2-2; D may be TRBD2 (6 bases). The V and J ends lost 8 bases and 4 bases respectively, with 17 bases between them. Germline lookup yields CDR1 SNHLY and CDR2 FYNNEI. CDR3 size: 15 residues. The DNA read from the CDR3 is TGTGCCAGCGCCCGGGACTTGCAAGGCACCGGGGAG. Protein sequence: CASARDLQGTGE. The entire CDR3 sequence reads CASARDLQGTGELFF.